One sample yielded the 21 T cell receptor beta chains listed below, sequenced in a study of identical twins. MiXCR was run by TCRdb on the 5' RACE reads, yielding one entry per CDR3 protein. The sample holds about 150,000 distinct CDR3 sequences, 3% to 4.5% seen once. Input material: memory T cells sorted from blood. Receptors were obtained from a man between 18 and 35 years old in good health.

This clonotype was seen repeatedly, ten times or more. The V call is TRBV7-2, the J call TRBJ2-7, with TRBD2 matching 9 bases. The length of the CDR3 is 16 residues. The V gene end was trimmed by 8 bases and the J gene end by 2 bases; junction bases not matched to a gene: 13. The germline V gene has CDR1 SGHTA and CDR2 FQGNSA. The chain's CDR3 is CASAPYSGRGTYEQYF. The CDR3 bases are TGTGCCAGCGCTCCTTATAGCGGGAGAGGCACCTACGAGCAGTACTTC.

There are many counts of this clonotype. V is TRBV12-3 or TRBV12-4 and J is TRBJ1-5; weak D call: TRBD1 (5 bases). The CDR3 sequence is 14 residues long. Trimming left V 1 base short and J 4 bases short, with 8 bases between. CDR3 residues: CASSLGGGNQPQHF. In DNA, the CDR3 is TGTGCCAGCAGTTTAGGGGGCGGTAATCAGCCCCAGCATTTT.

This clonotype was seen at least ten times. V gene TRBV6-2 or TRBV6-3 combines with J gene TRBJ2-5; 7 bases match TRBD2. The CDR3 is made up of 15 amino acids. V dropped 0 bases and J dropped 7; count of bases not matched to a gene: 8. Germline values: CDR1 MNHEY, CDR2 SVGEGT. As DNA, the CDR3 is TGTGCCAGCAGTTACTCAGCTAGCGGTGGCGGGACCCAGTACTTC. It translates to CASSYSASGGGTQYF.

This clonotype was observed at least ten times. The chain employs TRBV4-1 and TRBJ2-5; D may be TRBD1 or TRBD2 (5 bases each). The CDR3 sequence is 15 residues long. Trimming removed 0 bases from V and 7 bases from J, with 15 bases in between. Germline V gene sequence: CDR1 MGHRA, CDR2 YSYEKL. The chain's CDR3 is CASSQDGDSSATQYF. Here the CDR3 DNA reads TGCGCCAGCAGCCAAGATGGTGACAGTAGCGCGACCCAGTACTTC.

This clonotype was detected many times. This sequence joins TRBV11-2 and TRBJ2-1; weak D call: TRBD2 (6 bases). The CDR3 is 15 amino acids. Germline V gene data show CDR1 as SGHAT and CDR2 as FQNNGV. V lost 1 base and J lost 8, with 15 bases in between. The CDR3 nucleotides read TGTGCCAGCAGCTTAGCCTCTAGCGTCTTAGATGAGCAGTTCTTC. Encoded protein: CASSLASSVLDEQFF.

This clonotype came up a few times. J is TRBJ2-7 and V is TRBV27; TRBD2 matches at 11 bases. This CDR3 has 16 amino acids. The trim removed 5 bases at V and 2 bases at J, leaving 8 bases unmatched. Germline V gene lookup returns CDR1 MNHEY and CDR2 SMNVEV (reference sequence). The CDR3 region is CASSPKGLAETYEQYF. In nucleotides, the CDR3 is TGTGCCAGCAGTCCGAAGGGACTAGCGGAGACCTACGAGCAGTACTTC.

There are many counts of this clonotype. The rearrangement uses TRBV28 and TRBJ1-5, with TRBD1 identical over 9 bases. CDR1 is MDHEN and CDR2 is SYDVKM in the germline V gene. The CDR3 runs to 15 residues. J lost 6 bases, V lost 6 bases, and 9 bases had no gene match. CDR3 in DNA: TGTGCCAGCAGCTCTTGGACAGGGGATTCTCAGCCCCAGCATTTT. This translates into CASSSWTGDSQPQHF.

This clonotype was observed at least ten times. This chain connects TRBV5-1 to TRBJ2-2, with TRBD1 identical over 8 bases. The CDR3 covers 15 residues. The V segment lost 4 bases and the J segment 2 bases; nucleotides outside the gene matches: 4. The germline gives CDR1 SGHRS, CDR2 YFSETQ. The CDR3 spells CASSMDRANTGELFF. The CDR3 DNA reads TGCGCCAGCAGCATGGACAGGGCTAACACCGGGGAGCTGTTTTTT.

This clonotype has a count of ten or more. V usage is TRBV2 and J usage is TRBJ1-4, with D possibly being TRBD1 (5 bases). Germline V gene lookup returns CDR1 SNHLY and CDR2 FYNNEI. Trimming left V 5 bases short and J 7 bases short, with 14 bases between. The CDR3 is 14 amino acids. The CDR3: CASSLDSGAEKLFF. In nucleotides, the CDR3 is TGTGCCAGCAGTCTCGACAGTGGGGCTGAAAAACTGTTTTTT.

This clonotype was detected ten times or more. The chain couples TRBV7-9 to TRBJ2-4, with 8 bases lining up with TRBD2. The germline CDR1 and CDR2 sequences are SEHNR and FQNEAQ (reference sequence). J gave up 1 base and V 4 bases, and 3 bases lay outside the gene matches. The CDR3 has 15 residues. The CDR3 spells CASSSRGGAKNIQYF. The CDR3 nucleotides read TGTGCCAGCAGCTCCCGGGGGGGGGCCAAAAACATTCAGTACTTC.

This clonotype was seen repeatedly, ten times or more. This chain connects TRBV5-1 to TRBJ2-1, with 8 bases aligning to TRBD1. This CDR3 is built from 11 residues. V trimming: 4 bases; J trimming: 15 bases; junction bases outside the gene matches: 6. Germline loops: CDR1 SGHRS, CDR2 YFSETQ. CDR3 bases: TGCGCCAGCAGCGGGGGACAGGTGTGGTTCTTC. Its protein is CASSGGQVWFF.

Many counts were recorded for this clonotype. This chain joins TRBV7-8 and TRBJ2-2; no clear D. Trimming cost V 3 bases and J 5 bases, with 7 bases left between them. Per germline, CDR1 SGHVS and CDR2 FQNEAQ. This CDR3 has 13 residues. The CDR3 loop reads CASSFVETGELFF. The CDR3 DNA reads TGTGCCAGCAGCTTCGTTGAGACCGGGGAGCTGTTTTTT.

The chain carries TRBV20-1 and TRBJ2-3; TRBD2 might be the D (5 bases). With 0 bases removed from V and 0 bases from J, the gap between germline ends came to 13 bases. This CDR3 has 16 amino acids. Germline lookup yields CDR1 DFQATT and CDR2 SNEGSKA (reference sequence). The CDR3 loop reads CSARDEIRDSTDTQYF. DNA of the CDR3: TGCAGTGCTAGAGATGAAATCCGGGATAGCACAGATACGCAGTATTTT.

This clonotype was picked up many times. The J gene is TRBJ1-1, the V gene TRBV3-1; D remains ambiguous. Trimming removed 0 bases at V and 10 bases at J, with 12 bases between. The CDR3 loop spans 13 amino acids. The germline V gene has CDR1 LGHDT and CDR2 YNNKEL (reference sequence). CDR3 coding DNA: TGTGCCAGCAGCCAAGAGGGGAGGTTGGGAGCTTTCTTT. It encodes CASSQEGRLGAFF.

This clonotype has a count of ten or more. The chain links TRBV24-1 to TRBJ2-5; 8 bases fit TRBD1. Per the germline V gene, CDR1 is KGHDR and CDR2 is SFDVKD. The CDR3 runs to 15 residues. Germline trimming cut 2 bases from V and 2 bases from J; bases unmatched to any gene: 3. CDR3 sequence reads: CATSDSRTGQETQYF. The DNA of the CDR3 is TGTGCCACCAGTGATTCCAGGACAGGGCAAGAGACCCAGTACTTC.

This clonotype has a count of ten or more. The V and J genes are TRBV14 and TRBJ2-3; D may be TRBD2 (5 bases). CDR3 length equals 15 residues. V was cut by 4 bases and J by 1 base, with 12 bases left in between. Germline assignment: CDR1 SGHDN and CDR2 FVKESK. The CDR3 loop reads CASSPDSYGTDTQYF. CDR3 bases: TGTGCCAGCAGCCCGGACTCCTATGGCACAGATACGCAGTATTTT.

This clonotype was counted at least ten times. The chain joins TRBV29-1 to TRBJ2-3; TRBD2 aligns across 8 bases. CDR3 size: 14 residues. V was pared by 5 bases and J by 3 bases, with 7 bases of the junction left unmatched. CDR1 SQVTM and CDR2 ANQGSEA come from the germline V gene. CDR3 sequence (DNA): TGCAGCGTTTATAGAGCGGGGGTGACAGATACGCAGTATTTT. It codes for CSVYRAGVTDTQYF.

This clonotype was detected a few times. The chain carries TRBV5-6 and TRBJ2-2, with D uncertain. The CDR3 is made up of 13 amino acids. CDR1 SGHDT and CDR2 YYEEEE come from the germline V gene. Trimming took off 5 bases at V and 4 bases at J, with 9 bases between the two ends. DNA of the CDR3: TGTGCCAGCAGGTGGCAGCGCACCGGGGAGCTGTTTTTT. This gives the protein CASRWQRTGELFF. The whole variable domain, remainder taken from reference TRBV5-6 and TRBJ2-2, is DAGVTQSPTHLIKTRGQQVTLRCSPKSGHDTVSWYQQALGQGPQFIFQYYEEEERQRGNFPDRFSGHQFPNYSSELNVNALLLGDSALYLCASRWQRTGELFFGEGSRLTVL.

Many counts were recorded for this clonotype. This chain joins TRBV6-5 and TRBJ1-5; the D is unclear. CDR1 is MNHEY, CDR2 SVGAGI, per germline. The V gene lost 3 bases and the J gene lost 0 bases, with 9 bases spanning the gap. The CDR3 runs to 15 residues. The CDR3 bases are TGTGCCAGCAGTTATTCCCAGGCTAGCAATCAGCCCCAGCATTTT. The encoded protein is CASSYSQASNQPQHF.

This clonotype appeared many times. V is TRBV5-1 and J is TRBJ2-1; maybe TRBD2 (6 bases). This CDR3 has 15 residues. The V end lost 2 bases, the J end lost 7 bases, and 16 bases lay between the germline ends. Germline V gene data show CDR1 as SGHRS and CDR2 as YFSETQ. The CDR3 coding sequence is TGCGCCAGCAGCTTCGGCGGGGCGTCGTCTAATGAGCAGTTCTTC. Encoded protein: CASSFGGASSNEQFF. Using reference TRBV5-1 and TRBJ2-1 for the parts outside the CDR3, the full variable domain is KAGVTQTPRYLIKTRGQQVTLSCSPISGHRSVSWYQQTPGQGLQFLFEYFSETQRNKGNFPGRFSGRQFSNSRSEMNVSTLELGDSALYLCASSFGGASSNEQFFGPGTRLTVL.

In its sample, this clonotype was seen many times. CDR3: CASGPSASTDTQYF. CDR3 coding DNA: TGCGCCAGCGGCCCCTCGGCTAGCACAGATACGCAGTATTTT. V and J are TRBV4-3 and TRBJ2-3; D gene uncertain. V lost 8 bases to trimming and J lost 0 bases, with 12 bases between them. Germline V gene data show CDR1 as LGHNA and CDR2 as YSLEER. This CDR3 comprises 14 residues.